This T cell receptor beta chain was identified in a study of blood T cell repertoires in COVID-19. Whole-study context: T cells, B-cell-depleted T cells, or PBMCs supplied cDNA or gDNA.

As processed by the authors: Counts of nucleated cells, estimated from reference gene primer amplification, were obtained. Assay: immunoSEQ multiplex PCR; the TCRdb copy retains only in-frame clones and omits some. The DNA was the basis for D and trimming; V, J and clone size are from that table. The table has about 110,000 clones, approximately 88% seen once. The clonotype comes from a man aged 40-50 years with active or convalescent COVID-19. Sequenced material: peripheral blood.

CDR3 loop: CASSDEVRTDTQYF. The CDR3 DNA follows: TGTGCCAGCAGCGATGAGGTACGCACAGATACGCAGTATTTT. The chain links TRBV7-9 to TRBJ2-3, with D uncertain. Germline V gene data show CDR1 as SEHNR and CDR2 as FQNEAQ (reference sequence). The CDR3 length is 14 residues. Trimming left V 5 bases short and J 1 base short, with 10 bases between.